A selection of T cell receptor beta chains follows, all from one sample in a study of early T cells in non-severe SARS-CoV-2 infection. TCRdb reprocessed the 5' RACE reads with MiXCR, giving one entry per CDR3 protein. This table has some 50,000 distinct CDR3 sequences, 9% to 9.5% appearing once. What was sequenced was whole blood. The source of these receptors is an adult who was a healthcare worker with PCR-confirmed SARS-CoV-2 infection or an uninfected control (not recorded which). Each CDR3 is given with its conserved first and last residue. A D gene is named only where the DNA matches it firmly. Clone sizes are given selectively: once, few, many, or a class where the clone is expanded.

>many|TRBV28|TRBD1|TRBJ2-7
TGTGCCAGCAGAACCGGAGGGACAGGGGTGACCGAGCAGTACTTC
CASRTGGTGVTEQYF
>many|TRBV2|NA|TRBJ2-3
TGTGCCAGCAGTGAAGAGCGGACCACAGATACGCAGTATTTT
CASSEERTTDTQYF
>many|TRBV29-1|NA|TRBJ2-7
TGCAGCCCAGCCCTGCTAGTGGGGATCCCTGAAACCTACGAGCAGTACTTC
CSPALLVGIPETYEQYF
>many|TRBV4-1|NA|TRBJ2-7
TGCGCCAGCAGCCAAGAAACAGCTACCTCCGGGAGCTACGAGCAGTACTTC
CASSQETATSGSYEQYF
>many|TRBV7-2|NA|TRBJ2-7
TGTGCCAGCAGCCCATCCCTACACGGGGCAACCTACGAGCAGTACTTC
CASSPSLHGATYEQYF
>many|TRBV27|NA|TRBJ1-1
TGTGCCAGCAGTTTAGAGGTGAACACTGAAGCTTTCTTT
CASSLEVNTEAFF
>many|TRBV30|NA|TRBJ2-7
TGTGCCTGGAGTGGCTCGGGTGTCTACGAGCAGTACTTC
CAWSGSGVYEQYF
>NA|TRBV28|NA|TRBJ2-7
TGTGCCAGCAGTACCAACTACGAGCAGTACTTC
CASSTNYEQYF
>many|TRBV2|NA|TRBJ2-7
TGTGCCAGCAGTGAAGTCCCCGGTGGTCCCTACGAGCAGTACTTC
CASSEVPGGPYEQYF
>NA|TRBV7-6|NA|TRBJ1-3
TGTGCCAGCAGCTTAGCCCAGAGGTTCTCTGGAAACACCATATATTTT
CASSLAQRFSGNTIYF
>many|TRBV6-5|NA|TRBJ1-6
TGTGCCAGCGGAGGGGGTAGAGATAATTCACCCCTCCACTTT
CASGGGRDNSPLHF
>many|TRBV30|TRBD2|TRBJ2-5
TGTGCCTGGAGGCGAAATAGCGGGGGCCAAGAGACCCAGTACTTC
CAWRRNSGGQETQYF
>NA|TRBV7-2|NA|TRBJ2-1
TGTGCCAGCAGTTCACCCTTGGACATGAGCTACAATGAGCAGTTCTTC
CASSSPLDMSYNEQFF
>many|TRBV9|TRBD1|TRBJ1-1
TGTGCCAGCAGCGTAGGCAGGGGGCCAAAGGAAGCTTTCTTT
CASSVGRGPKEAFF
>many|TRBV5-4|TRBD2|TRBJ2-1
TGTGCCAGCAGCTTAACTCAGGGCGGGAGGGCCTTAAATGAGCAGTTCTTC
CASSLTQGGRALNEQFF
>NA|TRBV12-3/TRBV12-4|NA|TRBJ1-5
TGTGCCAGCAGTTTAGGCCTTAATCAGCCCCAGCATTTT
CASSLGLNQPQHF
>few|TRBV20-1|TRBD2|TRBJ2-3
TGCAGTGCTAGAGCTCCCGCGGGGGGGCCCGATACGCAGTATTTT
CSARAPAGGPDTQYF
>many|TRBV7-2|NA|TRBJ1-4
TGTGCCAGCAGCCCTGTCGGGTTGACTAATGAAAAACTGTTTTTT
CASSPVGLTNEKLFF
>many|TRBV6-5|TRBD1|TRBJ2-4
TGTGCCAGCAGTTCCGGACAGGGGACAAACATTCAGTACTTC
CASSSGQGTNIQYF
>NA|TRBV25-1|TRBD1|TRBJ2-5
TGTGCCAGCAGTGGAAACCAGGGGGCGCGACAAGAGACCCAGTACTTC
CASSGNQGARQETQYF
>many|TRBV6-2/TRBV6-3|TRBD2|TRBJ2-1
TGTGCCAGCCGACCGGGACTAGCGGGAGGTAATGAGCAGTTCTTC
CASRPGLAGGNEQFF
>many|TRBV2|TRBD1|TRBJ1-2
TGTGCCAGCAGTCCCCCGGGACAGGGGTTTCGCTACACCTTC
CASSPPGQGFRYTF
>many|TRBV2|NA|TRBJ2-3
TGTGCCAGTTCGGGGTTCCTCCTGAACACAGATACGCAGTATTTT
CASSGFLLNTDTQYF
>few|TRBV2|NA|TRBJ2-7
TGTGCCGGAAAGAGGGACACCGGTGGAGTCTACGAGCAGTACTTC
CAGKRDTGGVYEQYF
>NA|TRBV29-1|NA|TRBJ1-4
TGCAGCGTTGAAGATCGGGGAAGTAATGAAAAACTGTTTTTT
CSVEDRGSNEKLFF
>NA|TRBV18|TRBD2|TRBJ2-1
TGTGCCAGCTCACCCTACGGACTAGCGGGAGCCGGAGAGCAGTTCTTC
CASSPYGLAGAGEQFF
>many|TRBV10-2|NA|TRBJ2-2
TGCGCCAGCAGTGGGTCCAGGGTCACCGGGGAGCTGTTTTTT
CASSGSRVTGELFF
>few|TRBV7-9|NA|TRBJ2-1
TGTGCCAGCAGGGACAGTGGGAATGAGCAGTTCTTC
CASRDSGNEQFF
>few|TRBV5-4|NA|TRBJ1-2
TGTGCCAGCAGCTTGGCCGGGACCCATGGCTACACCTTC
CASSLAGTHGYTF
>many|TRBV25-1|NA|TRBJ1-1
TGTGCCAGCAGTGAATCAAGGGGAGGGCGCGAGGGAGCTTTCTTT
CASSESRGGREGAFF
>many|TRBV14|NA|TRBJ2-1
TGTGCCAGCAGCCAAGTTGTGGGTTACAATGAGCAGTTCTTC
CASSQVVGYNEQFF
>NA|TRBV3-1|TRBD2|TRBJ2-7
TGTGCCAGCAGCCAAGGGGCCACTAGCGGGGGGGACGAGCAGTACTTC
CASSQGATSGGDEQYF
>many|TRBV5-5|TRBD2|TRBJ2-3
TGTGCCAGCAGCTTGAGGTGGGGGACTAGCGGGAAGGTGGATACGCAGTATTTT
CASSLRWGTSGKVDTQYF
>many|TRBV20-1|NA|TRBJ2-7
TGCAGTGCTAGAGAAGGATTCTCCTACGAGCAGTACTTC
CSAREGFSYEQYF
>few|TRBV21-1|NA|TRBJ1-5
TGTGCCAGCAGCAAAGTTCAGGGCGCGAGCAATCAGCCCCAGCATTTT
CASSKVQGASNQPQHF
>many|TRBV27|NA|TRBJ2-6
TGTGCCAGCAGTTTATCCACAGTCCTCTCTGGGGCCAACGTCCTGACTTTC
CASSLSTVLSGANVLTF
>few|TRBV9|NA|TRBJ2-2
TGTGCCAGCAGCGTAGGGGACACCGGGGAGCTGTTTTTT
CASSVGDTGELFF
>many|TRBV6-2/TRBV6-3|NA|TRBJ2-7
TGTGCCAGCAGTTACCCGGAGGGCCGAACCTACGAGCAGTACTTC
CASSYPEGRTYEQYF
>many|TRBV7-2|NA|TRBJ2-3
TGTGCCAGCAGCTTAGTAAAAAGAGATACGCAGTATTTT
CASSLVKRDTQYF
>NA|TRBV19|NA|TRBJ2-7
TGTGCCAGTAGTATTAGAGGAGGATCGTTCTACGAGCAGTACTTC
CASSIRGGSFYEQYF
>few|TRBV7-2|NA|TRBJ1-1
TGTGCCAGCAGCCAGAACCGAAACACTGAAGCTTTCTTT
CASSQNRNTEAFF
>many|TRBV5-8|NA|TRBJ2-7
TGTGCCAGCAGCAAGGAACTTAGAATGCACTACGAGCAGTACTTC
CASSKELRMHYEQYF
>few|TRBV20-1|TRBD2|TRBJ2-7
TGCAGTGCCCTCTGGGGGGACTACTACGAGCAGTACTTC
CSALWGDYYEQYF
>many|TRBV9|TRBD1|TRBJ2-6
TGTGCCAGCAGCGTAGAGGCAGGGGGCGGTGGAGCCAACGTCCTGACTTTC
CASSVEAGGGGANVLTF
>once|TRBV7-9|NA|TRBJ2-7
TGTACCAGCAGCTCGGGACAACTCGGAGAGCAGTACTTC
CTSSSGQLGEQYF
>many|TRBV11-2|NA|TRBJ2-3
TGTGCCAGCAGCCCCTGGGGCACCACAGATACGCAGTATTTT
CASSPWGTTDTQYF
>NA|TRBV7-9|NA|TRBJ2-1
TGTGCCAGCAGCCGGAGTCGGAACTCCTACAATGAGCAGTTCTTC
CASSRSRNSYNEQFF
>many|TRBV18|TRBD2|TRBJ2-2
TGTGCCAGCTCACCAATCAGCGGGGCGAACACCGGGGAGCTGTTTTTT
CASSPISGANTGELFF
>few|TRBV6-1|NA|TRBJ2-3
TGTGCCAGCAGTGCGACTAGAGATTACACAGATACGCAGTATTTT
CASSATRDYTDTQYF
>many|TRBV7-9|TRBD2|TRBJ2-1
TGTGCCAGCAGCTTAGGTGGACTAGCGCCTTCAAATGAGCAGTTCTTC
CASSLGGLAPSNEQFF